A single sample is the source of the 2 T cell receptor beta chains below, sequenced in a study of cytomegalovirus exposure and HLA in healthy donors. The PCR was carried out with 60 Vbeta primers and 13 Jbeta primers. Measured with immunoSEQ multiplex PCR; TCRdb has only the in-frame clones, and not every one. The table lists 170,000 or so clones, 80% of them singletons. Sequenced input: PBMCs. These receptors originate from a man aged 25-45 years in good health and CMV-seropositive.

The J gene is TRBJ2-7, the V gene TRBV19; 8 nucleotides line up with TRBD1. The CDR3 has 14 residues. With V trimmed by 5 bases and J by 5 bases, 8 bases remained unmatched. Germline CDR1 reads LNHDA; CDR2 reads SQIVND (reference sequence). The CDR3 sequence: CASSLARTGNEQYF. The CDR3, as DNA: TGTGCCAGTAGTCTCGCCCGGACAGGGAACGAGCAGTACTTC.

The chain joins TRBV18 to TRBJ2-3; 14 bases line up with TRBD2. The germline CDR1 and CDR2 sequences are KGHSH and LQKENI. This CDR3 has 16 residues. With V trimmed by 6 bases and J by 5 bases, 7 bases remained unmatched. Here the CDR3 reads CASSPGLAGGLDTQYF. The CDR3 DNA sequence: TGTGCCAGCTCCCCCGGACTAGCGGGAGGTCTAGATACGCAGTATTTT.